These 23 T cell receptor beta chains were sequenced from one sample in a study of blood T cells in healthy people across ages. Combining a sample-barcoded 5' primer with a J-beta primer mix, a second PCR ran for roughly 6 to 12 cycles. TCRdb re-derived calls from the 5' RACE reads in MiXCR, one entry per CDR3 protein. The sample includes around 520,000 distinct CDR3 sequences, about a quarter of them seen just once. This same sample was also taken into another study, of T cells of mothers and their children.

Sequencing was carried out using blood. The source of these receptors is a boy younger than 10 in good health.

A few counts support this clonotype. The DNA of the CDR3 is TGTGCCAGCAGCTTAGAAGCGGCGGGAGAGACCCAGTACTTC. It is translated as CASSLEAAGETQYF. The chain has TRBV11-2 and TRBJ2-5, with a tentative D call TRBD2 (5 bases). Germline lookup yields CDR1 SGHAT and CDR2 FQNNGV. CDR3 length: 14 amino acids. V was pared by 0 bases and J by 4 bases, with 9 bases between.

V usage is TRBV4-1 and J usage is TRBJ2-1; 7 nucleotides line up with TRBD2. V gave up 4 bases and J gave up 4 bases; unmatched junction bases: 4. This CDR3 comprises 14 residues. CDR1 is MGHRA and CDR2 is YSYEKL in the germline V gene. The CDR3, as DNA: TGCGCCAGCAGCCCCAGCGGGGTTTACAATGAGCAGTTCTTC. The encoded protein is CASSPSGVYNEQFF.

The CDR3 DNA follows: TGCAGTGCTTGGGGGGAAGGTTACAATGAGCAGTTCTTC. Amino acids: CSAWGEGYNEQFF. V gene TRBV20-1 combines with J gene TRBJ2-5; a weak D match, TRBD2 (6 bases). Gene TRBJ2-1 matches the end of the DNA better, so the J call may be wrong. The CDR3 covers 13 residues. The V gene's germline CDR1 is DFQATT and CDR2 SNEGSKA (reference sequence).

In DNA form, the CDR3 reads TGTGCCAGCAGCCGTCCGGACAGCGATAATTCACCCCTCCACTTT. This gives the protein CASSRPDSDNSPLHF. The chain couples TRBV4-2 to TRBJ1-6, with D perhaps TRBD1 (6 bases). The length of the CDR3 is 15 residues. Per germline, CDR1 LGHNA and CDR2 YNFKEQ. Between the trimmed V and J ends, which lost 4 bases and 5 bases, there was a span of 12 bases.

This clonotype has just a few counts. The chain employs TRBV27 and TRBJ1-5, with 7 nucleotides matching TRBD1. Germline V gene lookup returns CDR1 MNHEY and CDR2 SMNVEV (reference sequence). V shed 8 bases, J shed 11 bases, and the junction held 18 bases outside the gene matches. CDR3 length: 15 residues. For the CDR3, the DNA is TGTGCCAGCGGTCCAGCATCTTCGGGTACAGGGGCCCAGCATTTT. This encodes CASGPASSGTGAQHF.

The J gene is TRBJ2-5, the V gene TRBV9; D unclear. Germline-derived CDR1 and CDR2 are SGDLS and YYNGEE. The CDR3 spans 13 residues. V was pared by 7 bases and J by 2 bases, with 12 bases between. The DNA for the CDR3 is TGTGCCAGCGCCCCCCAGGCGCAAGAGACCCAGTACTTC. Its translation is CASAPQAQETQYF.

This clonotype occurred a few times. The chain joins TRBV12-3 or TRBV12-4 to TRBJ2-5; TRBD2 might be the D (5 bases). The DNA end is more similar to TRBJ2-7, so the J call may be wrong. The CDR3 has 15 residues. The CDR3 spells CASSTPGGLSYEQYF. In nucleotides, the CDR3 is TGTGCCAGCAGTACCCCGGGCGGACTCTCCTACGAGCAGTACTTC.

Only a few counts were recorded for this clonotype. CDR3 sequence (DNA): TGTGCCAGCAGACCTACAGGGAAAGAGACCCAGTACTTC. Translating gives CASRPTGKETQYF. The genes are TRBV12-3 or TRBV12-4 and TRBJ2-5, with a tentative D call TRBD1 (6 bases). V lost 6 bases to trimming and J lost 3 bases, with 11 bases between them. CDR3 length: 13 residues.

The chain has TRBV4-1 and TRBJ1-2; D is perhaps TRBD1 (5 bases). Germline V CDR1 and CDR2: MGHRA, YSYEKL. The CDR3 has 15 residues. Trimming removed 0 bases at V and 3 bases at J, with 11 bases between. CDR3 amino acids: CASSQDFGRDYGYTF. CDR3 nucleotides: TGCGCCAGCAGCCAAGACTTTGGCAGGGACTATGGCTACACCTTC.

The genes are TRBV6-2 or TRBV6-3 and TRBJ1-1; TRBD1 aligns across 8 bases. The CDR3 contains 16 residues. V shed 3 bases and J 0 bases; nucleotides not matched to a gene: 6. Germline CDR1 reads MNHEY; CDR2 reads SVGEGT. The CDR3: CASSYQQGQVNTEAFF. Here the CDR3 DNA reads TGTGCCAGCAGTTATCAGCAGGGACAGGTGAACACTGAAGCTTTCTTT.

This clonotype was observed a few times. In DNA, the CDR3 is TGCGCCAGCAGCCACGGACTAGCGGGAGGGCCGGGGGAGACCCAGTACTTC. Translated, it gives CASSHGLAGGPGETQYF. This chain links TRBV4-3 with TRBJ2-5; 15 bases are a match to TRBD2. Trimming removed 3 bases from V and 5 bases from J; junction bases left unmatched: 7. This CDR3 has 17 amino acids. CDR1 and CDR2 from the germline V gene are LGHNA and YSLEER.

This clonotype was found a few times. V usage is TRBV10-3 and J usage is TRBJ2-1, with 7 bases that match TRBD1. Germline lookup yields CDR1 ENHRY and CDR2 SYGVKD. After removal of 10 bases from V and 5 bases from J, the junction contained 5 bases not matched to a gene. The CDR3 is made up of 12 amino acids. CDR3 amino acids: CATLQGDNEQFF. The CDR3 DNA reads TGTGCCACGCTCCAGGGGGACAATGAGCAGTTCTTC.

This sequence joins TRBV11-2 and TRBJ1-5; D not resolved. Deletions cut 0 bases from V and 4 bases from J, with 10 bases between. The V gene's germline CDR1 is SGHAT and CDR2 FQNNGV. The CDR3 is 15 residues long. CDR3 region: CASSLDRSTNQPQHF. The CDR3 DNA reads as TGTGCCAGCAGCTTAGATAGGTCCACGAATCAGCCCCAGCATTTT.

The chain couples TRBV6-5 to TRBJ2-1; a possible D gene is TRBD2 (6 bases). Trimming removed 2 bases at V and 9 bases at J, with 14 bases between. CDR1 and CDR2 (germline): MNHEY, SVGAGI. The CDR3 has 14 amino acids. The CDR3 nucleotides read TGTGCCAGCAGTTACGGCGGGGACTTTTTTGAGCAGTTCTTC. This translates into CASSYGGDFFEQFF.

V is TRBV7-9 and J is TRBJ1-3; 10 nucleotides match TRBD1. J gave up 6 bases and V 8 bases, and 16 bases lay outside the gene matches. The germline V gene has CDR1 SEHNR and CDR2 FQNEAQ (reference sequence). CDR3 length: 17 amino acids. CDR3 in amino acids: CASAAAPWDRGQNTIYF. The DNA for the CDR3 is TGTGCCAGCGCAGCAGCCCCTTGGGACAGGGGCCAAAACACCATATATTTT. The full variable domain, rest sourced from reference TRBV7-9 and TRBJ1-3, is DTGVSQNPRHKITKRGQNVTFRCDPISEHNRLYWYRQTLGQGPEFLTYFQNEAQLEKSRLLSDRFSAERPKGSFSTLEIQRTEQGDSAMYLCASAAAPWDRGQNTIYFGEGSWLTVV.

This sequence joins TRBV4-1 and TRBJ2-1; possibly TRBD2 for D (6 bases). The CDR3 extends over 15 amino acids. Germline assignment: CDR1 MGHRA and CDR2 YSYEKL. The V gene lost 1 base and the J gene lost 4 bases, with 11 bases spanning the gap. The CDR3 reads CASSQAPGLYNEQFF. The CDR3 bases are TGCGCCAGCAGCCAAGCCCCGGGACTTTACAATGAGCAGTTCTTC.

The chain recombines TRBV12-3 or TRBV12-4 with TRBJ1-4; D not certain. This CDR3 spans 14 amino acids. Trimming pared 3 bases from V and 7 bases from J, leaving 12 bases between. The CDR3 here is CASSFPGVSEKLFF. CDR3 nucleotide sequence: TGTGCCAGCAGTTTTCCCGGGGTATCTGAAAAACTGTTTTTT.

In this sample, this clonotype turned up a few times. The chain employs TRBV7-4 and TRBJ2-5; 11 nucleotides line up with TRBD2. Trimming cost V 5 bases and J 5 bases; bases outside gene matches: 16. The CDR3 extends over 18 amino acids. CDR1 is SGHVT and CDR2 is SQSDAQ in the germline V gene. As DNA, the CDR3 is TGTGCCAGCAGCCTCCGACTAGCGGGGAGCCCTAGGGGGGAGACCCAGTACTTC. Protein: CASSLRLAGSPRGETQYF.

V is TRBV30 and J is TRBJ2-6; unclear D gene. Germline V gene data show CDR1 as GTSNPN and CDR2 as SVGIG (reference sequence). CDR3 length: 14 amino acids. V lost 1 base to trimming and J lost 0 bases, with 4 bases between them. CDR3: CAWSDGSGANVLTF. Written as DNA, the CDR3 is TGTGCCTGGAGTGACGGCTCTGGGGCCAACGTCCTGACTTTC.

The chain is built from TRBV20-1 and TRBJ2-1; 11 bases agree with TRBD2. In germline, CDR1 is DFQATT, CDR2 SNEGSKA (reference sequence). The CDR3 runs to 14 residues. The CDR3 region is CSGATSGAYNEQFF. The CDR3 DNA is TGCAGCGGTGCGACTAGCGGGGCCTACAATGAGCAGTTCTTC.

A few counts support this clonotype. This chain's CDR3 is CASSFPGQGVNTGELFF. CDR3 nucleotide sequence: TGTGCCAGCAGTTTTCCCGGACAGGGGGTGAACACCGGGGAGCTGTTTTTT. J is TRBJ2-2 and V is TRBV12-3 or TRBV12-4, with 10 positions matching TRBD1. This CDR3 has 17 residues. J was trimmed by 1 base and V by 3 bases; bases with no gene match: 5.

This clonotype was seen repeatedly, ten times or more. Compared with germline, one end of the junction differs, possibly owing to a read error. This chain uses TRBV5-1 with TRBJ2-5, with 12 bases identical to TRBD2. There are 15 residues in the CDR3. Germline V gene lookup returns CDR1 SGHRS and CDR2 YFSETQ. The CDR3 here is CASSLELAGGETQYF. In DNA, the CDR3 is TGTGCCAGCAGCTTAGAACTAGCGGGAGGAGAGACCCAGTACTTC.

The V and J genes are TRBV19 and TRBJ2-2; D unresolved. The CDR3 length is 17 residues. V was clipped by 5 bases and J by 3 bases, with 19 bases between them. Germline V gives CDR1 LNHDA, CDR2 SQIVND (reference sequence). DNA for the CDR3: TGTGCCAGTAGTCCTCAATCGACCCAAGGCCACACCGGGGAGCTGTTTTTT. This encodes CASSPQSTQGHTGELFF.